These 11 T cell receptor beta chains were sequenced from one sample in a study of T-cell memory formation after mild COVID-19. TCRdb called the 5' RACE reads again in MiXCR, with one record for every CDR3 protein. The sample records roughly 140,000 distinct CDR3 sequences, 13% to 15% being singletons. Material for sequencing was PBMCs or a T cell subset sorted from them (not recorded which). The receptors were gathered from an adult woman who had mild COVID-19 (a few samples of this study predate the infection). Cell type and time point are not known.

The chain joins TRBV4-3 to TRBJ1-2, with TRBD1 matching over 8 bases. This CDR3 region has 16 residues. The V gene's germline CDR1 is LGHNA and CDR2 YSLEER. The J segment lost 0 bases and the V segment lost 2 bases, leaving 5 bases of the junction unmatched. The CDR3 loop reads CASSQTTGAPNYGYTF. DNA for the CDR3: TGCGCCAGCAGCCAAACGACAGGGGCGCCTAACTATGGCTACACCTTC.

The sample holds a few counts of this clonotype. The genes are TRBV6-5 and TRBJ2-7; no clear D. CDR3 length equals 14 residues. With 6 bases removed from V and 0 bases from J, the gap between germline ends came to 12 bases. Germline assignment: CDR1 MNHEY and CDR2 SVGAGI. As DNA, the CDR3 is TGTGCCAGCAGGCGTGAAGAGAGCTCCTACGAGCAGTACTTC. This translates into CASRREESSYEQYF.

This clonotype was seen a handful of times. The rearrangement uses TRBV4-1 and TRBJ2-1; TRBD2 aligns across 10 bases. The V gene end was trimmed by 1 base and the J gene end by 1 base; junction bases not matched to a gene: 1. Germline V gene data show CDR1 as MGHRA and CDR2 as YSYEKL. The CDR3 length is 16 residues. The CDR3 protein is CASSQAGLASYNEQFF. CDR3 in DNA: TGCGCCAGCAGCCAAGCGGGACTAGCGTCCTACAATGAGCAGTTCTTC.

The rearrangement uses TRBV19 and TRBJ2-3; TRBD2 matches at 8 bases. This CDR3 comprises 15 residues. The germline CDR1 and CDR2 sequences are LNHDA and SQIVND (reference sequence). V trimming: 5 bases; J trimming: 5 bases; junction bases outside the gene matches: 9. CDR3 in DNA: TGTGCCAGTAGTGAGGGTCGGGAGGGCCGAGATACGCAGTATTTT. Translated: CASSEGREGRDTQYF.

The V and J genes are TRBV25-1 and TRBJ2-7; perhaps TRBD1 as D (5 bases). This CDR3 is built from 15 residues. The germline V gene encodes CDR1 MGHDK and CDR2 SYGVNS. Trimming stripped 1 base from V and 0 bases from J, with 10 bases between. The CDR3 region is CASSELGDSSYEQYF. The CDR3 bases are TGTGCCAGCAGTGAATTGGGCGACAGCTCCTACGAGCAGTACTTC.

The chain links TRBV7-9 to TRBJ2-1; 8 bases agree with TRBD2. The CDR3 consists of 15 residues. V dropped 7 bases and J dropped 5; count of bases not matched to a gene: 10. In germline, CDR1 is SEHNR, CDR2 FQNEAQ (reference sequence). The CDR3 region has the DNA TGTGCCAGCAACCCCGGGGATAGCGGGAACAATGAGCAGTTCTTC. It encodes CASNPGDSGNNEQFF.

CDR3 protein: CASSLGRGVWPQHF. In nucleotides, the CDR3 is TGTGCCAGCAGCCTGGGCCGGGGTGTGTGGCCCCAGCATTTT. The genes are TRBV7-9 and TRBJ1-5; no clear D gene. Trimming took 5 bases from V and 9 from J, leaving 17 bases between them. This CDR3 has 14 residues. Germline lookup yields CDR1 SEHNR and CDR2 FQNEAQ (reference sequence).

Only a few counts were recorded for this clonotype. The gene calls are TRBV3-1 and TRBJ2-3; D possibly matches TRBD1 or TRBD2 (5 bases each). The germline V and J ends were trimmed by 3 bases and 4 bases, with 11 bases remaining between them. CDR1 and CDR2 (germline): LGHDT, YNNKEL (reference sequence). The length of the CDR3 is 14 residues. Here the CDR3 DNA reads TGTGCCAGCAGCCAGACCGGGGCCGCAGATACGCAGTATTTT. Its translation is CASSQTGAADTQYF.

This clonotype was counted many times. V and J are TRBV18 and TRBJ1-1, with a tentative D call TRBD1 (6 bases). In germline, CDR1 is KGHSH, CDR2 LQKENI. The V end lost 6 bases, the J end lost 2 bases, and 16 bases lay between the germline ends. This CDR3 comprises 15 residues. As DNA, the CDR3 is TGTGCCAGCTCCAGGACAGCCAATTCTAACACTGAAGCTTTCTTT. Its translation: CASSRTANSNTEAFF.

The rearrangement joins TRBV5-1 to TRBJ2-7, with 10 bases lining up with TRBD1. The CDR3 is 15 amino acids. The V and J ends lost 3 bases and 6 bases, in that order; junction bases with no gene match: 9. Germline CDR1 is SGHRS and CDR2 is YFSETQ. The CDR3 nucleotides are TGCGCCAGCAGCTCAACCGGGACAGGGGATGTCGAGCAGTACTTC. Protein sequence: CASSSTGTGDVEQYF.

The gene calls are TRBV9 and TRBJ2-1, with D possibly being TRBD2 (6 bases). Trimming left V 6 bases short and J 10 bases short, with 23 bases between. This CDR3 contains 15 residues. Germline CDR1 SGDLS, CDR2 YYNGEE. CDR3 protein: CASTGSIGTPWEQFF. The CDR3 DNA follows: TGTGCCAGCACCGGGTCGATCGGGACTCCATGGGAGCAGTTCTTC.